The T cell receptor (beta chain) under discussion was sequenced for a study of cytomegalovirus exposure and HLA in healthy donors. Trimming removed 6 bases from V and 5 bases from J, with 16 bases in between. CDR3 length equals 14 residues. The germline V gene has CDR1 KGHSH and CDR2 LQKENI. Findings and caveats of the study: Later on, a genetic analysis was performed. It linked a missense variant in DCLRE1C with V- and J-gene trimming of TCR beta. Among TCR beta chains of equal frequency, HLA-associated ones were more clonally expanded in a later analysis.

This clone came up a few times. Its specificity is not known. Amplification used 60 Vbeta primers and 13 Jbeta primers. Using immunoSEQ multiplex PCR, the repertoire was profiled, and TCRdb retains in-frame clones only, with some absent. The sample lists 130,000 or so clones; around 66% were seen once. The V and J genes are TRBV18 and TRBJ1-1; D possibly corresponds to TRBD1 (6 bases). The receptor was isolated from an older woman in good health and CMV-seronegative. The sample taken for sequencing was PBMCs. CDR3 region: CASSPPQGTTEAFF. CDR3 nucleotide sequence: TGTGCCAGCTCCCCCCCCCAGGGGACGACTGAAGCTTTCTTT.